This T cell receptor beta chain was sequenced in a study of shared T cell receptors in the human thymus. Sequencing used immunoSEQ multiplex PCR; TCRdb keeps in-frame clones, though not all of them. The sample consists of 700,000 or so clones, over 75% of them appearing once. A further study also used this sample, focusing on human thymus T cells. That investigation notes: Those donating were healthy Finnish infants in corrective surgery for congenital heart defects. Resected material from corrective heart surgery provided the thymus tissue analysed. Thymic and blood repertoires seemed to show skewed V and J gene use. Highly overlapping thymic repertoires in unrelated individuals were reported by related research.

Material: thymocytes. The TCR sequence derives from a girl in the first two years of life with a congenital heart defect.

Here the CDR3 reads CASSYQVRGPSPLHF. The CDR3, as DNA: TGTGCCAGCAGTTATCAGGTCAGGGGGCCTTCACCCCTCCACTTT. J is TRBJ1-6 and V is TRBV6-5; 8 bases are shared with TRBD1. The length of the CDR3 is 15 residues. CDR1 MNHEY and CDR2 SVGAGI come from the germline V gene. V lost 3 bases to trimming and J lost 9 bases; unmatched junction nucleotides: 7.